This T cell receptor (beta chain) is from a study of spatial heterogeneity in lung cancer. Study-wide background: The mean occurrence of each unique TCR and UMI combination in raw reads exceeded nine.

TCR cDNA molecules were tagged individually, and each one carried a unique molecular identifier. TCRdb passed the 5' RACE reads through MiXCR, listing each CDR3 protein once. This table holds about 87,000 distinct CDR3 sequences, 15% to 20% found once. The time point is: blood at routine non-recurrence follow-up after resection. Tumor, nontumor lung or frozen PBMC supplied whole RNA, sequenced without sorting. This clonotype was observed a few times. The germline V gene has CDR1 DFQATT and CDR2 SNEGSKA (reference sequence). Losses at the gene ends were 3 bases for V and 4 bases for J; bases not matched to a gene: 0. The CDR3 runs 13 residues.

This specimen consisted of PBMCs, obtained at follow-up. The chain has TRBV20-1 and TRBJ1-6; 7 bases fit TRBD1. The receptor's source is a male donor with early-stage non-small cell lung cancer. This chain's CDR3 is CSARGQYNSPLHF. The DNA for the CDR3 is TGCAGTGCTAGGGGACAGTATAATTCACCCCTCCACTTT.